The entry below describes one T cell receptor beta chain. The antigen is undetermined. The CDR3 is 13 residues long. CDR1 and CDR2 (germline): MNHNS, SASEGT. The germline V and J ends were trimmed by 6 bases and 4 bases, with 12 bases remaining between them. This sample was included in a study of beta chain features in type 1 diabetes. Sorting based on CD45RO/CCR7/CD25/CD127/CD95/CD27 separated CD4+ naive, central memory, regulatory and stem cell-like memory cells. All of the sorted populations showed purity greater than 95%. Sequenced material consisted of expressed TCRB transcripts (all of the isolated RNA was reverse transcribed). Data came from immunoSEQ multiplex PCR; TCRdb stores just in-frame clones and leaves some out. Among 350,000 to 450,000 clones listed, about 16% were seen once. Study-wide results and caveats: A pattern of fewer insertions and more deletions at VDJ junctions was seen in type 1 diabetes patients. TCRB repertoires of naive, central memory and Treg cells appeared more similar among patients than among healthy donors.

Material: naive CD4+ T cells from blood. The sequence was obtained from a young woman in good health. V is TRBV6-1 and J is TRBJ1-1, with D uncertain. DNA for the CDR3: TGTGCCAGCAGGAAGGAGCCAGTCACTGAAGCTTTCTTT. It codes for CASRKEPVTEAFF.